Here is one T cell receptor beta chain with its context. These data come from a study of blood T cell repertoires in COVID-19. Original analysis: By means of reference gene primer amplification, nucleated cell counts were estimated. The table came from immunoSEQ multiplex PCR; TCRdb's copy has only in-frame clones and leaves some out. V, J and clone size reflect that table, while D and trimming were determined from the DNA. This table has 450,000 or so clones, 90% appearing once. CDR1 is LGHNT and CDR2 is FRNRAP in the germline V gene. V was trimmed by 0 bases and J by 0 bases, leaving 13 bases between them. CDR3 length equals 17 residues.

The clonotype originates from a man aged 18 to 30 who had recovered from COVID-19. V and J are TRBV12-5 and TRBJ2-3; D is possibly TRBD2 (6 bases). The sequencing input was PBMCs or T cells enriched from blood (not recorded which). The CDR3 DNA follows: TGTGCTAGTGGTTTGGTGGGGGGTACAACTAGCACAGATACGCAGTATTTT. Translating it yields CASGLVGGTTSTDTQYF.